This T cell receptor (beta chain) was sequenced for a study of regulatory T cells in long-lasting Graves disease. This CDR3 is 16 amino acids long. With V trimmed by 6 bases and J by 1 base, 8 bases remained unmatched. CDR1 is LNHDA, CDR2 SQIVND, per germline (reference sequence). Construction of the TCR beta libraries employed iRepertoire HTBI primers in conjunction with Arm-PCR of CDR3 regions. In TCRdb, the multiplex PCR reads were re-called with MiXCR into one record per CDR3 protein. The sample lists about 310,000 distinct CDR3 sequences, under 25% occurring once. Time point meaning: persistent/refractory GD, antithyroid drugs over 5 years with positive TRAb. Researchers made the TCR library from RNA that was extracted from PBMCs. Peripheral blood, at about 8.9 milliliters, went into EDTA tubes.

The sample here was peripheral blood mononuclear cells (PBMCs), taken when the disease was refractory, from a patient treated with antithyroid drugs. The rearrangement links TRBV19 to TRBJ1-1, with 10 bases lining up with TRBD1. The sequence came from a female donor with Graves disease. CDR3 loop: CASRAGTGERNTEAFF. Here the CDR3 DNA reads TGTGCCAGTAGAGCTGGGACAGGGGAACGGAACACTGAAGCTTTCTTT.